These T cell receptor beta chains were read from a single sample in a study of beta chain features in type 1 diabetes. TCRdb keeps only in-frame clones here, not all; method: immunoSEQ multiplex PCR. The table records around 170,000 clones, approximately 9.1% of them present only once. Specimen: central memory CD4+ T cells from blood. These receptors originate from a woman in her twenties or thirties with type 1 diabetes. CDR3s leave out the opening cysteine and the closing phenylalanine or tryptophan. The order of the fields is V gene, J gene, clone size, CDR3 protein. Clone size, where shown, is once, few, many, or a class for clones that have expanded.

v_call: TRBV7-9; j_call: TRBJ1-1; clone_size: few; cdr3_aa: ASSLVSGAVGEAF
v_call: TRBV19; j_call: TRBJ1-1; clone_size: few; cdr3_aa: ASSGQGWTEAF
v_call: TRBV18; j_call: TRBJ1-1; clone_size: .; cdr3_aa: ASSPLQGANTEAF
v_call: TRBV27; j_call: TRBJ1-2; clone_size: .; cdr3_aa: ASAQAGTNYGYT
v_call: TRBV10-3; j_call: TRBJ2-1; clone_size: few; cdr3_aa: AIKGGSLENEQF
v_call: TRBV9; j_call: TRBJ2-5; clone_size: .; cdr3_aa: ASSTTGTGGETQY
v_call: TRBV18; j_call: TRBJ1-1; clone_size: few; cdr3_aa: ASSPLPDRAVGTEAF
v_call: TRBV28; j_call: TRBJ2-1; clone_size: .; cdr3_aa: ASSLEQNEQF
v_call: TRBV29-1; j_call: TRBJ1-3; clone_size: .; cdr3_aa: SAGQGRGNTIY
v_call: TRBV19; j_call: TRBJ2-7; clone_size: few; cdr3_aa: ASSILAGTGIYEQY
v_call: TRBV7-9; j_call: TRBJ1-5; clone_size: .; cdr3_aa: ASSLGGFWSNQPQH
v_call: TRBV28; j_call: TRBJ2-1; clone_size: .; cdr3_aa: ASSSGTGGYNEQF
v_call: TRBV5-1; j_call: TRBJ2-4; clone_size: .; cdr3_aa: ASREGNIQY
v_call: TRBV10-2; j_call: TRBJ2-3; clone_size: few; cdr3_aa: ASREGQGADTQY
v_call: TRBV29-1; j_call: TRBJ1-1; clone_size: few; cdr3_aa: SVRQTENTEAF
v_call: TRBV29-1; j_call: TRBJ2-1; clone_size: .; cdr3_aa: SGLAGAYNEQF
v_call: TRBV18; j_call: TRBJ1-1; clone_size: .; cdr3_aa: ASSPTTLTEAF
v_call: TRBV7-9; j_call: TRBJ2-1; clone_size: few; cdr3_aa: ASSLDGRGLYNEQF
v_call: TRBV28; j_call: TRBJ2-5; clone_size: few; cdr3_aa: ASSSLTGPQETQY
v_call: TRBV11-3; j_call: TRBJ2-2; clone_size: few; cdr3_aa: ASSPGLAGVTGELF
v_call: TRBV28; j_call: TRBJ1-1; clone_size: .; cdr3_aa: ASSRVGTEAF
v_call: TRBV5-1; j_call: TRBJ2-3; clone_size: few; cdr3_aa: ASSLAATAVNTQY
v_call: TRBV7-3; j_call: TRBJ1-1; clone_size: .; cdr3_aa: ASSLKRETEAF
v_call: TRBV19; j_call: TRBJ2-5; clone_size: .; cdr3_aa: ASSPYGETQY
v_call: TRBV19; j_call: TRBJ1-5; clone_size: few; cdr3_aa: ASSILDSLQPQH
v_call: TRBV28; j_call: TRBJ1-2; clone_size: few; cdr3_aa: ASSGGAGAYGYT
v_call: TRBV19; j_call: TRBJ2-5; clone_size: few; cdr3_aa: ASSMGLAGETQY
v_call: TRBV18; j_call: TRBJ2-5; clone_size: many; cdr3_aa: ASSPDSQETQY
v_call: TRBV12-5; j_call: TRBJ2-7; clone_size: .; cdr3_aa: ASGLVGDYEQY
v_call: TRBV4-2; j_call: TRBJ2-5; clone_size: .; cdr3_aa: ASSQARTEETQY
v_call: TRBV4-1; j_call: TRBJ2-2; clone_size: few; cdr3_aa: ASSQETGWNTGELF
v_call: TRBV28; j_call: TRBJ2-3; clone_size: .; cdr3_aa: ASSPLPGLSTDTQY
v_call: TRBV29-1; j_call: TRBJ2-3; clone_size: few; cdr3_aa: SVRGGSGRAVDTQY